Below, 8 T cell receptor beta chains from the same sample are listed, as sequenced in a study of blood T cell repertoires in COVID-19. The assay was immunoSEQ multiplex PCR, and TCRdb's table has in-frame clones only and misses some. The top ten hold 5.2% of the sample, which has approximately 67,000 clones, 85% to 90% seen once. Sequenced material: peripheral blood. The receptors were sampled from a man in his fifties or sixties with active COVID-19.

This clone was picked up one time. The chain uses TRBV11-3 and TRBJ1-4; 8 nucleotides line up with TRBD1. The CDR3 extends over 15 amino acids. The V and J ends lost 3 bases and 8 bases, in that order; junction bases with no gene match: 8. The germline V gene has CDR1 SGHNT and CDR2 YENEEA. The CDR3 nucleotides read TGTGCCAGCAGCTTGGGACAGGTCAGAGGAGAAAAACTGTTTTTT. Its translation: CASSLGQVRGEKLFF.

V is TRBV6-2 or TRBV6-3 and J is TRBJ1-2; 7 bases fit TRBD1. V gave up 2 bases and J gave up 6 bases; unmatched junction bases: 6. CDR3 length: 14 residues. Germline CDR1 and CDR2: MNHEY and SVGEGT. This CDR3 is CASSYPGTVHGYTF. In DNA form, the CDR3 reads TGTGCCAGCAGTTACCCGGGGACAGTCCATGGCTACACCTTC.

CDR3 region: CASSLLNTEAFF. CDR3 bases: TGTGCCAGCAGCTTATTAAACACTGAAGCTTTCTTT. The V call is TRBV11-3, the J call TRBJ1-1; the D is unclear. The CDR3 length is 12 residues. The germline V gene has CDR1 SGHNT and CDR2 YENEEA. Deletions cut 2 bases from V and 2 bases from J, with 3 bases between.

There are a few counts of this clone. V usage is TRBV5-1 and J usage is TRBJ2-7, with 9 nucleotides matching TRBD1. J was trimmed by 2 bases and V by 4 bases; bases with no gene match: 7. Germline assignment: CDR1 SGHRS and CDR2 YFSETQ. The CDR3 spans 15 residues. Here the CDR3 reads CASSGRQGGTYEQYF. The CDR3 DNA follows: TGCGCCAGCAGCGGGAGACAGGGGGGAACCTACGAGCAGTACTTC.

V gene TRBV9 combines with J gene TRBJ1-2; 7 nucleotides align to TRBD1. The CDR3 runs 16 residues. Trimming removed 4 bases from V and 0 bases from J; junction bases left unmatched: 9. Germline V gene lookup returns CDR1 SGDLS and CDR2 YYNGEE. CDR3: CASSPLPGQTNYGYTF. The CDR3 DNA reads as TGTGCCAGCAGCCCACTTCCGGGACAGACTAACTATGGCTACACCTTC.

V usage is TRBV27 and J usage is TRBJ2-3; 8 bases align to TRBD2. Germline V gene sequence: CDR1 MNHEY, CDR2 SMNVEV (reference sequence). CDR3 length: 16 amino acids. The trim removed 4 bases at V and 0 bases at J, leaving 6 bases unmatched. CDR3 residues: CASSYIAGHSTDTQYF. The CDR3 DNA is TGTGCCAGCAGTTACATAGCGGGGCATAGCACAGATACGCAGTATTTT.

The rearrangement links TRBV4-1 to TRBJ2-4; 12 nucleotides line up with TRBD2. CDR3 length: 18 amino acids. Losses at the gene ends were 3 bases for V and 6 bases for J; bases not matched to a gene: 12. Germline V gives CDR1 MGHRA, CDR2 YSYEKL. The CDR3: CASSHEPLTSGSVNIQYF. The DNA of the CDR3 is TGCGCCAGCAGCCACGAGCCCCTGACTAGCGGGAGTGTAAACATTCAGTACTTC.

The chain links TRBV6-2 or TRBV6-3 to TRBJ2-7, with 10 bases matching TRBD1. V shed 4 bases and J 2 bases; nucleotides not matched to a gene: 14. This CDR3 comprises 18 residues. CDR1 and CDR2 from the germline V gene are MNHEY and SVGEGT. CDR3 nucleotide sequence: TGTGCCAGCAGTTTTCGTCAGTTGGGGACAGGGGATACCTACGAGCAGTACTTC. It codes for CASSFRQLGTGDTYEQYF.